The sequence of this TCR beta chain was determined in a study of tumor-infiltrating lymphocytes in primary liver carcinoma. On this clonotype itself: Its antigen is unidentified. A much larger clone differs by one base, so this may be a read error.

Unsorted bulk tissue of about 20-32 mg yielded co-extracted RNA and DNA. Study-wide points: Detection in all five tumor regions applied to only about 8-25% of top clones.

cDNA specific to TCR beta was made from 500 ng of total RNA, with a constant-region primer employed for priming. Three rounds of nested multiplex PCR with slightly modified ARM-PCR produced TCR beta libraries. PCR rounds one and two used TRBV1-TRBV30 forward primers with a C-beta reverse primer for around 10 cycles each. TCRdb redid the calling of the multiplex PCR reads with MiXCR, one entry per CDR3 protein. The sample includes roughly 100,000 distinct CDR3 sequences, about 67% of them seen just once. The length of the CDR3 is 13 residues. Germline assignment: CDR1 SEHNR and CDR2 FQNEAQ (reference sequence).

The V gene is TRBV7-9, the J gene TRBJ2-7; D not certain. This receptor was identified in a woman aged 60-75 years with primary liver carcinoma and hepatitis B virus infection. The sequencing sample was made of liver tumor tissue from sampling region 2. The subset is: tumor region T2, inferior pole. Written as DNA, the CDR3 is TGTGCCAGCACCTTAGTTTGGCAGTCCGAGCAGTACTTC. The encoded protein is CASTLVWQSEQYF. Supplemented by reference TRBV7-9 and TRBJ2-7, the full variable domain reads DTGVSQNPRHKITKRGQNVTFRCDPISEHNRLYWYRQTLGQGPEFLTYFQNEAQLEKSRLLSDRFSAERPKGSFSTLEIQRTEQGDSAMYLCASTLVWQSEQYFGPGTRLTVT.